The 13 T cell receptor beta chains listed next were all sequenced from one sample in a study of T cell responses to AZD1222 COVID-19 vaccine. The method was immunoSEQ multiplex PCR; TCRdb's version includes in-frame clones alone and lacks a portion of them. The table records about 100,000 clones, 70% to 90% of them present only once. The sequencing here drew on peripheral blood, taken on day 0 of AZD1222 vaccination. These receptors all stem from an adult in good health.

The V and J genes are TRBV7-9 and TRBJ1-2, with D perhaps TRBD1 (5 bases). The CDR3 loop spans 13 amino acids. Trimming stripped 1 base from V and 7 bases from J, with 10 bases between. Per the germline V gene, CDR1 is SEHNR and CDR2 is FQNEAQ (reference sequence). The DNA for the CDR3 is TGTGCCAGCAGCTTAGGCCAGGGCACTGGCTACACCTTC. Amino acids: CASSLGQGTGYTF.

The CDR3, as DNA: TGTGCCAGCAGTGATGGAAATAGCGGGAGGGTCGATACGCAGTATTTT. Translation gives CASSDGNSGRVDTQYF. The chain recombines TRBV25-1 with TRBJ2-3, with 11 bases that match TRBD2. V gave up 3 bases and J gave up 6 bases; unmatched junction bases: 8. The V gene's germline CDR1 is MGHDK and CDR2 SYGVNS. The CDR3 is 16 amino acids.

The J gene is TRBJ1-6, the V gene TRBV5-4, with a possible D match to TRBD1 (5 bases). The germline V gene has CDR1 SGHNT and CDR2 YYREEE (reference sequence). The CDR3 length is 15 residues. V lost 0 bases to trimming and J lost 7 bases, with 11 bases between them. Written as DNA, the CDR3 is TGTGCCAGCAGCTTGGCCGGGGGAGGGAATTCACCCCTCCACTTT. Translating gives CASSLAGGGNSPLHF. The variable domain in full, completed from reference TRBV5-4 and TRBJ1-6, reads ETGVTQSPTHLIKTRGQQVTLRCSSQSGHNTVSWYQQALGQGPQFIFQYYREEENGRGNFPPRFSGLQFPNYSSELNVNALELDDSALYLCASSLAGGGNSPLHFGNGTRLTVT.

The chain combines TRBV10-3 with TRBJ1-4; perhaps TRBD1 as D (5 bases). The CDR3 is 15 residues long. The V gene's germline CDR1 is ENHRY and CDR2 SYGVKD. The V and J ends lost 3 bases and 0 bases respectively, with 8 bases between them. The CDR3 protein is CAISDRGATNEKLFF. As DNA, the CDR3 is TGTGCCATCAGTGATCGGGGGGCAACTAATGAAAAACTGTTTTTT.

Only one count was recorded for this clone. The chain combines TRBV5-6 with TRBJ1-1, with D tentatively TRBD1 (5 bases). The CDR3 is 14 residues long. Germline V gene sequence: CDR1 SGHDT, CDR2 YYEEEE. The ends were cut back, 4 bases at V and 0 bases at J, with 10 bases in the middle. The CDR3 DNA is TGTGCCAGCAGCCCGGGACCGTTGAACACTGAAGCTTTCTTT. Translation: CASSPGPLNTEAFF.

DNA for the CDR3: TGTGCCAGCAGCCCCTCTTCCGGGCAGCATTTT. Its translation: CASSPSSGQHF. V is TRBV6-5 and J is TRBJ1-5, with D uncertain. CDR3 length equals 11 residues. Germline loops: CDR1 MNHEY, CDR2 SVGAGI. The germline V and J ends were trimmed by 6 bases and 13 bases, with 13 bases remaining between them.

The V and J genes are TRBV11-1 and TRBJ1-6; no clear D gene. The germline gives CDR1 SGHAT, CDR2 FQDESV (reference sequence). The CDR3 runs 13 residues. Trimming pared 8 bases from V and 7 bases from J, leaving 12 bases between. The CDR3 nucleotides read TGTGCCAGCGGGTATGCGTTAAATTCACCCCTCCACTTT. Protein: CASGYALNSPLHF.

The count of this clone is one. The chain has TRBV2 and TRBJ1-1; no clear D gene. With 5 bases removed from V and 2 bases from J, the gap between germline ends came to 15 bases. This CDR3 is built from 15 residues. Per germline, CDR1 SNHLY and CDR2 FYNNEI. The CDR3 reads CASSPNPSRNTEAFF. In DNA, the CDR3 is TGTGCCAGCAGTCCAAATCCCTCAAGAAACACTGAAGCTTTCTTT.

CDR3 bases: TGTGCCAGCAGCTCCAACCGCGGGGGGGCCGATTCACCCCTCCACTTT. Its translation: CASSSNRGGADSPLHF. The chain combines TRBV7-2 with TRBJ1-6, with D maybe TRBD1 (6 bases). This CDR3 comprises 16 residues. Trimming shortened V by 4 bases and J by 8 bases, and 18 bases separated the two germline ends. Germline V gene sequence: CDR1 SGHTA, CDR2 FQGNSA.

The chain recombines TRBV21-1 with TRBJ2-3. TRBV21-1 is tagged as a pseudogene. CDR3 length equals 15 residues. The CDR3 coding sequence is TGTGCCAGCAGCAGGCTAGGTACAGACACAGATACGCAGTATTTT. The encoded protein is CASSRLGTDTDTQYF.

This clone is a singleton in its sample. The chain uses TRBV19 and TRBJ2-3, with 7 bases aligning to TRBD1. Germline V gene data show CDR1 as LNHDA and CDR2 as SQIVND (reference sequence). Unmatched junction bases numbered 9, after V lost 6 bases and J lost 3 bases. The CDR3 extends over 15 amino acids. CDR3 sequence (DNA): TGTGCCAGTAGGGAACAGGGGTCTCCGACAGATACGCAGTATTTT. This translates into CASREQGSPTDTQYF.

The rearrangement uses TRBV24-1 and TRBJ2-5; D call uncertain. CDR1 is KGHDR, CDR2 SFDVKD, per germline. V was cut by 0 bases and J by 1 base, with 5 bases left in between. The CDR3 loop spans 14 amino acids. The CDR3 reads CATSDLRCQETQYF. For the CDR3, the DNA is TGTGCCACCAGTGATTTGCGCTGCCAAGAGACCCAGTACTTC.

The rearrangement links TRBV12-3 or TRBV12-4 to TRBJ2-2; D remains ambiguous. V lost 6 bases to trimming and J lost 14 bases, with 16 bases between them. The length of the CDR3 is 12 residues. The DNA of the CDR3 is TGTGCCAGCAGATCGGGCCCCCAAAGTCTGTTTTTT. Translated, it gives CASRSGPQSLFF.